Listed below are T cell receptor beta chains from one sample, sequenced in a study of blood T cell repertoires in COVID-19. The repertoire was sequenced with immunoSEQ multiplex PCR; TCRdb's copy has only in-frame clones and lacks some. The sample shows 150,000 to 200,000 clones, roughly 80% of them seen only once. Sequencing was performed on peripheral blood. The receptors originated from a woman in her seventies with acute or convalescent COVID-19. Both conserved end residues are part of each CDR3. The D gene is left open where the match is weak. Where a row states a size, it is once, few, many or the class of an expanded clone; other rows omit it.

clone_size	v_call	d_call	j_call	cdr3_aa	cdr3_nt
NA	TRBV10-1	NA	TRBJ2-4	CASSDPGVGQNIQYF	TGCGCCAGCAGTGACCCAGGGGTGGGACAAAACATTCAGTACTTC
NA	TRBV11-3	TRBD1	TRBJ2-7	CASSLDGTGGGRKQYF	TGTGCCAGCAGCTTAGATGGGACAGGGGGCGGAAGGAAGCAGTACTTC
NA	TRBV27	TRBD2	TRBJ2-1	CASGDSGGPRNEQFF	TGTGCCAGCGGAGATAGCGGGGGGCCCCGGAATGAGCAGTTCTTC
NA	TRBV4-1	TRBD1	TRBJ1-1	CASSRTGDANTEAFF	TGCGCCAGCAGCCGGACAGGGGACGCCAACACTGAAGCTTTCTTT
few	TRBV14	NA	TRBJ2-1	CASSQGPNNEQFF	TGTGCCAGCAGCCAGGGGCCAAACAATGAGCAGTTCTTC
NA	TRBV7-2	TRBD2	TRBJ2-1	CASSSRVGDYPYNEQFF	TGTGCCAGCAGCTCAAGGGTTGGGGACTATCCCTACAATGAGCAGTTCTTC
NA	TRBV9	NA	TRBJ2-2	CASSVVPGANTGELFF	TGTGCCAGCAGCGTAGTCCCAGGGGCCAACACCGGGGAGCTGTTTTTT
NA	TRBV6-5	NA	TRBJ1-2	CASTSDFNYLGYTF	TGTGCCAGCACTTCCGACTTCAACTATCTCGGCTACACCTTC
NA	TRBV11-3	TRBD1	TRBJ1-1	CASSLGQPNTEAFF	TGTGCCAGCAGCTTGGGACAGCCGAACACTGAAGCTTTCTTT
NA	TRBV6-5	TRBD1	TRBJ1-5	CASTTGSNQPQHF	TGTGCCAGCACGACAGGGAGCAATCAGCCCCAGCATTTT
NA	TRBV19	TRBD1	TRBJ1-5	CASSISQGIGQPQHF	TGTGCCAGTAGTATATCACAGGGGATCGGGCAGCCCCAGCATTTT
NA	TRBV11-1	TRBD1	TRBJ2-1	CASSPDRAYGEQFF	TGTGCCAGCAGCCCGGACAGGGCTTACGGTGAGCAGTTCTTC
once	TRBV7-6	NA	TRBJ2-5	CASSFPRTGKSATSIIETQYF	TGTGCCAGCAGCTTCCCTCGGACAGGGAAATCCGCGACTAGCATAATAGAGACCCAGTACTTC
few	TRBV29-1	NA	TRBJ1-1	CSALLNTEAFF	TGCAGCGCGTTGTTAAACACTGAAGCTTTCTTT
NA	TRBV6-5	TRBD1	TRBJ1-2	CASRGGTGNIYGYTF	TGTGCCAGCAGGGGGGGGACAGGGAACATCTATGGCTACACCTTC
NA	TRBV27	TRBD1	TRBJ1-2	CASSRTDRGGGYTF	TGTGCCAGCAGCCGAACCGACAGGGGTGGAGGCTACACCTTC
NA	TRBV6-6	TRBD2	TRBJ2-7	CASSYASGSYEQYF	TGTGCCAGCAGTTACGCTAGCGGGAGTTACGAGCAGTACTTC
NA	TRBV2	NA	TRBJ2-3	CASSEPSRMRDTQYF	TGTGCCAGCAGTGAACCTTCTAGAATGAGAGATACGCAGTATTTT